This T cell receptor beta chain appears in the sequencing data of a study of cytotoxic CD8 clonotypes in ibrutinib-treated CLL. Study-wide background: With a range of 6 to 36, the median treatment time before response samples were taken was 12 to 13 months. Notes on the study in general: Baseline values of clonality outstripped age-matched healthy donors and followed circulating CD8+ T-cell counts.

As concerns this clone: Its cognate antigen is unknown.

The repertoire was sequenced with immunoSEQ multiplex PCR; TCRdb's copy has only in-frame clones and lacks some. The sample includes 20,000 to 30,000 clones, 55% to 70% of them seen just once. CDR3 size: 13 residues. Germline V gene sequence: CDR1 SGHNT, CDR2 YYREEE (reference sequence). Trimming took off 2 bases at V and 0 bases at J, with 3 bases between the two ends. The V gene is TRBV5-4, the J gene TRBJ1-3; no reliable D call. Here the sequenced sample was PBMCs, taken at disease progression, from a patient treated with ibrutinib. The TCR comes from a human donor with chronic lymphocytic leukemia. CDR3 sequence reads: CASSFISGNTIYF. For the CDR3, the DNA is TGTGCCAGCAGCTTCATCTCTGGAAACACCATATATTTT.